These 27 T cell receptor beta chains were sequenced from one sample in a study of OX40 agonist ivuxolimab in advanced cancers. Produced via immunoSEQ multiplex PCR; TCRdb's table is partial and in-frame only. The data show tens of thousands of clones, around 79% seen once. The sample in question was CD4+ or CD8+ T cells sorted from blood, obtained in a trial of the OX40 agonist ivuxolimab. These receptors were collected from an adult with an advanced solid tumor such as melanoma, head and neck, liver or kidney cancer.

V and J are TRBV19 and TRBJ2-5; D is ambiguous. CDR3 length: 13 amino acids. Germline V gene data show CDR1 as LNHDA and CDR2 as SQIVND (reference sequence). V gave up 5 bases and J gave up 5 bases, with 12 bases separating them. Written as DNA, the CDR3 is TGTGCCAGTAGTGGAGAAGGCAGGGAGACCCAGTACTTC. Protein: CASSGEGRETQYF.

Remarks on this clone: Germline is not matched at one junction end, which may reflect a read error. CDR3 nucleotide sequence: TGTGCCGTCAGTGAGTCGAATAAGGGTCCCTCCTACAATGAGCAGTTCTTC. Translation: CAVSESNKGPSYNEQFF. This chain uses TRBV10-3 with TRBJ2-1; no clear D. Germline CDR1 reads ENHRY; CDR2 reads SYGVKD. CDR3 length: 17 amino acids.

V usage is TRBV6-1 and J usage is TRBJ2-1, with D uncertain. CDR1 and CDR2 (germline): MNHNS, SASEGT. The length of the CDR3 is 11 residues. V lost 0 bases to trimming and J lost 12 bases, with 6 bases between them. CDR3 DNA sequence: TGTGCCAGCAGTGAAGCGATGTTGCAGTTCTTC. Translation gives CASSEAMLQFF.

The sample holds a few counts of this clone. The V call is TRBV9, the J call TRBJ1-4; D is uncertain. The CDR3 has 14 residues. V was clipped by 0 bases and J by 5 bases, with 8 bases between them. Germline assignment: CDR1 SGDLS and CDR2 YYNGEE. The CDR3 loop reads CASSVGGENEKLFF. The DNA for the CDR3 is TGTGCCAGCAGCGTAGGAGGAGAAAATGAAAAACTGTTTTTT.

The rearrangement joins TRBV19 to TRBJ1-5; D gene unclear. The V and J ends lost 9 bases and 6 bases respectively, with 18 bases between them. The CDR3 has 14 amino acids. CDR1 is LNHDA, CDR2 SQIVND, per germline (reference sequence). The CDR3 protein is CASQDQQGSQPQHF. The CDR3 bases are TGTGCCAGCCAAGACCAACAAGGGTCTCAGCCCCAGCATTTT.

This rearrangement joins TRBV30 to TRBJ1-6; D unresolved. Per the germline V gene, CDR1 is GTSNPN and CDR2 is SVGIG (reference sequence). The V and J ends lost 4 bases and 0 bases respectively, with 13 bases between them. This CDR3 spans 16 amino acids. The DNA of the CDR3 is TGTGCCTGGAAGGAACAGCTGAGCTCCTATAATTCACCCCTCCACTTT. This encodes CAWKEQLSSYNSPLHF.

The chain is built from TRBV6-5 and TRBJ1-1; D is unclear. The CDR3 has 13 amino acids. The germline V and J ends were trimmed by 1 base and 4 bases, with 7 bases remaining between them. Germline CDR1 is MNHEY and CDR2 is SVGAGI. CDR3 in DNA: TGTGCCAGCAGTTACTTCGAAGGCACTGAAGCTTTCTTT. Translated: CASSYFEGTEAFF.

The table lists this clone with a few counts. CDR3 residues: CASSQDFGSAGGRGEKLFF. CDR3 bases: TGCGCCAGCAGCCAAGATTTTGGTAGTGCGGGAGGCCGTGGTGAAAAACTGTTTTTT. This chain connects TRBV4-1 to TRBJ1-4; D not resolved. Germline assignment: CDR1 MGHRA and CDR2 YSYEKL. This CDR3 contains 19 residues. The V end lost 0 bases, the J end lost 7 bases, and 24 bases lay between the germline ends.

The rearrangement uses TRBV5-1 and TRBJ2-3; TRBD1 aligns across 7 bases. The V gene end was trimmed by 4 bases and the J gene end by 0 bases; junction bases not matched to a gene: 8. The CDR3 spans 16 residues. Germline V CDR1 and CDR2: SGHRS, YFSETQ. CDR3 nucleotides: TGCGCCAGCAGCGCCTCCGGGACAGAGAGCACAGATACGCAGTATTTT. Translation: CASSASGTESTDTQYF.

The V gene is TRBV10-3, the J gene TRBJ1-4, with D possibly being TRBD1 (5 bases). This CDR3 is built from 14 residues. The germline V gene encodes CDR1 ENHRY and CDR2 SYGVKD. V was shortened by 3 bases and J by 12 bases, with 17 bases between the two germline ends. The DNA for the CDR3 is TGTGCCATCAGTGAAAGACAGTCTGCAGGCGAACTGTTTTTT. This codes for CAISERQSAGELFF.

The chain uses TRBV6-6 and TRBJ2-3; D is undetermined. V was trimmed by 0 bases and J by 0 bases, leaving 4 bases between them. CDR3 length equals 14 residues. In germline, CDR1 is MNHNY, CDR2 SVGAGI (reference sequence). CDR3 region: CASSYSPSTDTQYF. The CDR3 nucleotides read TGTGCCAGCAGTTACTCTCCGAGCACAGATACGCAGTATTTT.

V usage is TRBV7-2 and J usage is TRBJ1-6, with a weak D call TRBD1 (6 bases). Germline values: CDR1 SGHTA, CDR2 FQGNSA. CDR3 length: 14 residues. V was trimmed by 3 bases and J by 8 bases, leaving 11 bases between them. The DNA for the CDR3 is TGTGCCAGCAGCTTCATGGGGGCGCATTCACCCCTCCACTTT. Protein: CASSFMGAHSPLHF.

The chain employs TRBV7-2 and TRBJ2-3; 7 bases are shared with TRBD2. V lost 4 bases, J lost 5 bases, and 3 bases stayed unmatched. Germline values: CDR1 SGHTA, CDR2 FQGNSA. The CDR3 contains 13 residues. The CDR3 DNA reads as TGTGCCAGCAGCTGGGGAGGGGAAGATACGCAGTATTTT. It translates to CASSWGGEDTQYF.

CDR3 DNA sequence: TGTGCCAGCAGCGGACAGGGGACTATAACCTACGAGCAGTACTTC. It translates to CASSGQGTITYEQYF. The chain carries TRBV7-9 and TRBJ2-7, with 9 bases matching TRBD1. Germline V gives CDR1 SEHNR, CDR2 FQNEAQ (reference sequence). The CDR3 runs 15 residues. With 5 bases clipped from V and 2 bases from J, the junction kept 7 bases outside the gene matches.

This chain connects TRBV10-3 to TRBJ1-2; 7 bases map to TRBD1. The CDR3 has 12 residues. CDR1 is ENHRY and CDR2 is SYGVKD in the germline V gene. J was trimmed by 6 bases and V by 3 bases; bases with no gene match: 1. The CDR3 bases are TGTGCCATCAGTGATACAGGGGATGGCTACACCTTC. This codes for CAISDTGDGYTF.

The chain links TRBV28 to TRBJ1-2; possibly TRBD1 for D (5 bases). Trimming took 5 bases from V and 3 from J, leaving 13 bases between them. The germline V gene encodes CDR1 MDHEN and CDR2 SYDVKM. The CDR3 runs to 14 residues. The CDR3 DNA reads TGTGCCAGCAGTCTTCCCGGGACTTACTATGGCTACACCTTC. Protein: CASSLPGTYYGYTF.

This chain links TRBV6-5 with TRBJ1-4, with a weak D call TRBD1 (5 bases). Trimming stripped 10 bases from V and 5 bases from J, with 17 bases between. CDR3 length equals 14 residues. Germline CDR1 MNHEY, CDR2 SVGAGI. The CDR3 DNA reads TGTGCCACCCAGGTCGGGGGGAGCAATGAAAAACTGTTTTTT. The encoded protein is CATQVGGSNEKLFF.

V usage is TRBV7-8 and J usage is TRBJ1-1, with D unresolved. Trimming removed 1 base at V and 0 bases at J, with 12 bases between. The CDR3 length is 16 residues. Germline V gene lookup returns CDR1 SGHVS and CDR2 FQNEAQ. The CDR3 coding sequence is TGTGCCAGCAGCTTAGGGGCCACGATATTGAACACTGAAGCTTTCTTT. Its protein is CASSLGATILNTEAFF.

The chain joins TRBV19 to TRBJ2-3, with D maybe TRBD1 (5 bases). Germline-derived CDR1 and CDR2 are LNHDA and SQIVND (reference sequence). The CDR3 contains 15 residues. V was trimmed by 5 bases and J by 2 bases, leaving 14 bases between them. The CDR3, as DNA: TGTGCCAGTAGTTCGACAGCGCTTCCCACAGATACGCAGTATTTT. It yields the protein CASSSTALPTDTQYF.

This chain links TRBV5-4 with TRBJ2-3; TRBD2 aligns across 8 bases. The V and J ends lost 0 bases and 6 bases, in that order; junction bases with no gene match: 6. Germline V gene sequence: CDR1 SGHNT, CDR2 YYREEE (reference sequence). CDR3 size: 15 residues. The DNA for the CDR3 is TGTGCCAGCAGCTTGGCCAGCGGGGGAGTGGATACGCAGTATTTT. This gives the protein CASSLASGGVDTQYF.

This chain connects TRBV30 to TRBJ1-2; no reliable D call. Germline assignment: CDR1 GTSNPN and CDR2 SVGIG (reference sequence). The germline V and J ends were trimmed by 3 bases and 2 bases, with 10 bases remaining between them. The CDR3 is 13 amino acids. The CDR3 spells CAWRVDSNYGYTF. CDR3 DNA: TGTGCCTGGAGGGTGGACTCGAACTATGGCTACACCTTC.

The J gene is TRBJ2-1, the V gene TRBV6-5, with 10 bases lining up with TRBD1. Germline V gives CDR1 MNHEY, CDR2 SVGAGI. The trim removed 8 bases at V and 3 bases at J, leaving 7 bases unmatched. CDR3 length: 15 residues. The CDR3 DNA is TGTGCCAGCGGGACAGGGGAATGGGACTACAATGAGCAGTTCTTC. As protein: CASGTGEWDYNEQFF.

The V and J genes are TRBV6-5 and TRBJ1-6; D not certain. The CDR3 extends over 14 amino acids. The V end was cut by 8 bases, the J end by 0 bases, with 8 bases between. Germline V lookup: CDR1 MNHEY, CDR2 SVGAGI. The CDR3 coding sequence is TGTGCCAGCCGGAGGAGCTCCTATAATTCACCCCTCCACTTT. Protein product: CASRRSSYNSPLHF.

The chain couples TRBV28 to TRBJ1-2; TRBD1 matches 8 bases. CDR1 and CDR2 from the germline V gene are MDHEN and SYDVKM. With 6 bases clipped from V and 3 bases from J, the junction kept 3 bases outside the gene matches. CDR3 length: 13 amino acids. The DNA for the CDR3 is TGTGCCAGCAGGGAACAGGGGGACTATGGCTACACCTTC. It yields the protein CASREQGDYGYTF.

V is TRBV7-3 and J is TRBJ1-6; 9 nucleotides agree with TRBD1. From germline, CDR1 is SGHTA and CDR2 FQGTGA. The CDR3 contains 12 residues. V was pared by 2 bases and J by 13 bases, with 0 bases of the junction left unmatched. The CDR3 DNA is TGTGCCAGCAGCTTAGACAGGGGGCCCCTCCACTTT. It codes for CASSLDRGPLHF.

V and J are TRBV7-2 and TRBJ1-6, with D unresolved. This CDR3 has 14 amino acids. V was pared by 5 bases and J by 10 bases, with 15 bases between. CDR1 and CDR2 from the germline V gene are SGHTA and FQGNSA. The CDR3 coding sequence is TGTGCCAGCAGCCCCCGGACCTTGACCTCACCCCTCCACTTT. This encodes CASSPRTLTSPLHF. The full variable domain, in which reference TRBV7-2 and TRBJ1-6 provide the parts outside the CDR3, is GAGVSQSPSNKVTEKGKDVELRCDPISGHTALYWYRQSLGQGLEFLIYFQGNSAPDKSGLPSDRFSAERTGGSVSTLTIQRTQQEDSAVYLCASSPRTLTSPLHFGNGTRLTVT.

Only one count was recorded for this clone. This rearrangement joins TRBV6-5 to TRBJ2-7; 9 bases align to TRBD1. Germline CDR1 is MNHEY and CDR2 is SVGAGI. This CDR3 contains 14 residues. Trimming took 6 bases from V and 5 from J; bases not matched to a gene: 8. The CDR3 spells CASSRDREVHEQYF. In DNA form, the CDR3 reads TGTGCCAGCAGCCGGGACAGGGAGGTCCACGAGCAGTACTTC.